These 7 T cell receptor beta chains share one sample of origin, sequenced in a study of T cells in Graves' hyperthyroidism and ophthalmopathy. Researchers amplified the TCR beta CDR3 regions from RNA transcripts. TCR CDR3 underwent first-round RT-PCR with the HTBI primer set. TCRdb fed the multiplex PCR reads into MiXCR, producing one record per CDR3 protein. The repertoire holds approximately 600,000 distinct CDR3 sequences, with roughly 15% as singletons. Source material: blood. The receptors were gathered from a young woman with Graves' hyperthyroidism.

The chain is built from TRBV19 and TRBJ1-3, with TRBD1 matching 10 bases. Germline V gene data show CDR1 as LNHDA and CDR2 as SQIVND (reference sequence). V dropped 4 bases and J dropped 4; count of bases not matched to a gene: 4. The CDR3 loop spans 15 amino acids. This CDR3 is CASSTGTGVGNTIYF. CDR3 coding DNA: TGTGCCAGTAGTACCGGGACAGGGGTCGGAAACACCATATATTTT. Looking up the rest from reference TRBV19 and TRBJ1-3 gives the full variable domain: DGGITQSPKYLFRKEGQNVTLSCEQNLNHDAMYWYRQDPGQGLRLIYYSQIVNDFQKGDIAEGYSVSREKKESFPLTVTSAQKNPTAFYLCASSTGTGVGNTIYFGEGSWLTVV.

The genes are TRBV3-1 and TRBJ1-5, with D maybe TRBD1 (5 bases). V was cut by 2 bases and J by 7 bases, with 6 bases left in between. The CDR3 extends over 12 amino acids. Per germline, CDR1 LGHDT and CDR2 YNNKEL (reference sequence). CDR3 sequence reads: CASSQRGQPQHF. Written as DNA, the CDR3 is TGTGCCAGCAGCCAACGGGGGCAGCCCCAGCATTTT.

This chain uses TRBV7-9 with TRBJ2-7; 8 bases agree with TRBD2. V lost 10 bases and J lost 5; bases outside the gene matches: 10. Per germline, CDR1 SEHNR and CDR2 FQNEAQ (reference sequence). The CDR3 totals 13 residues. For the CDR3, the DNA is TGTGCCACGACGAAAGCGGGAGCCAACGAGCAGTACTTC. Protein product: CATTKAGANEQYF.

This clonotype was counted between two and nine times. This chain links TRBV14 with TRBJ2-2; 8 bases match TRBD1. Trimming cost V 5 bases and J 8 bases; bases outside gene matches: 10. The CDR3 is 15 residues long. Per germline, CDR1 SGHDN and CDR2 FVKESK. This CDR3 reads CASSSRQGIVGELFF. For the CDR3, the DNA is TGTGCCAGCAGCTCTCGACAGGGGATCGTGGGGGAGCTGTTTTTT. The whole variable domain, filled in from reference TRBV14 and TRBJ2-2, reads EAGVTQFPSHSVIEKGQTVTLRCDPISGHDNLYWYRRVMGKEIKFLLHFVKESKQDESGMPNNRFLAERTGGTYSTLKVQPAELEDSGVYFCASSSRQGIVGELFFGEGSRLTVL.

V is TRBV11-3 and J is TRBJ2-5, with 7 bases identical to TRBD1. With 4 bases clipped from V and 2 bases from J, the junction kept 7 bases outside the gene matches. Germline lookup yields CDR1 SGHNT and CDR2 YENEEA. This CDR3 spans 15 amino acids. CDR3 sequence reads: CASSSGTEIQETQYF. As DNA, the CDR3 is TGTGCCAGCAGCTCCGGGACAGAGATACAAGAGACCCAGTACTTC. Drawing the rest from reference TRBV11-3 and TRBJ2-5, the complete variable domain is EAGVVQSPRYKIIEKKQPVAFWCNPISGHNTLYWYLQNLGQGPELLIRYENEEAVDDSQLPKDRFSAERLKGVDSTLKIQPAELGDSAVYLCASSSGTEIQETQYFGPGTRLLVL.

Only a few counts were recorded for this clonotype. CDR3 nucleotide sequence: TGTGCCAGCTCACCCTTTTGGGTCAGCATGAACACTGAAGCTTTCTTT. Translated, it gives CASSPFWVSMNTEAFF. This sequence joins TRBV18 and TRBJ1-1; D uncertain. V was cut by 3 bases and J by 0 bases, with 14 bases left in between. Per germline, CDR1 KGHSH and CDR2 LQKENI. The CDR3 runs 16 residues.

Details on this clonotype: The conserved final phenylalanine or tryptophan is absent from the CDR3, which likely points to a read error. The chain recombines TRBV5-1 with TRBJ2-1; possibly TRBD1 or TRBD2 for D (5 bases each). Germline CDR1 is SGHRS and CDR2 is YFSETQ. The CDR3 has 14 amino acids. V gave up 4 bases and J gave up 6 bases, with 14 bases separating them. The CDR3 DNA is TGCGCCAGCAGCCGACTCGGGACCCCCAATGAGCAGTTCTCC. Amino acids: CASSRLGTPNEQFS.